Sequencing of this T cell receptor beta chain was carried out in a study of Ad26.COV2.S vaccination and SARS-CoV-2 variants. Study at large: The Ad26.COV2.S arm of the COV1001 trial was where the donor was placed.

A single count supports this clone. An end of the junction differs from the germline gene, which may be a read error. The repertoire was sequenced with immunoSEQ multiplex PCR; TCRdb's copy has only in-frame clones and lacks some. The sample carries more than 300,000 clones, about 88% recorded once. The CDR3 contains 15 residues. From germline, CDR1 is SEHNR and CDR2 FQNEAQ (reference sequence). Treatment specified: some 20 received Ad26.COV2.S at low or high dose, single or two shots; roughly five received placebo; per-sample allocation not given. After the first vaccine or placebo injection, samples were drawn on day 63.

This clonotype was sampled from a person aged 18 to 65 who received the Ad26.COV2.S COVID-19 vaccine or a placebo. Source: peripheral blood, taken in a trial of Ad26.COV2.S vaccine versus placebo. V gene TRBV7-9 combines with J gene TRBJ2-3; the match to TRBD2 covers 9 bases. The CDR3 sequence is CASSLEGTSIDTQYF. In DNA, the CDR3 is TGTGCCAGCAGCCTGGAGGGGACTAGCATAGATACGCAGTATTTT.